This TCR beta chain is drawn from a study of CD8+CD57+ T cells in acquired aplastic anemia (dated 2018 in TCRdb). Background on the whole study: A mean of 3.2 ug of DNA, ranging from roughly 0.2 to 27.4 ug, was extracted from sorted CD4+ and CD8+ cells. For healthy donor samples, the average read count was about 10 million for CD4+ cells and approximately 11 million for CD8+ cells. Study-level results and caveats: Between patients and healthy controls, no significant difference in CD8+ Simpson's diversity was found (P=0.060). Roughly 29 CD8+ CDR3 sequences were found in both patients and controls but appeared to be highly expressed in patients and within the immunodominant clones of the patients.

This clonotype was picked up a small number of times. It lacks a known antigen. A read error may be the cause here, since a much bigger clone is one base away. In this study, sorted CD4+ and CD8+ T cells from the blood of healthy subjects and of severe aplastic anemia patients had their TCR repertoires deep-sequenced. Ficoll-Paque density gradient centrifugation was used to isolate peripheral blood mononuclear cells. Before DNA was extracted, CD4+ and CD8+ T cells were sorted using either FACS or magnetic beads. TCR beta VDJ combination and CDR3 sequence profiling used genomic DNA as the template. An Illumina HiSeq 2000 was the platform used for TCR repertoire sequencing. As for the original processing: TRBV/TRBJ rearrangement plots, CDR3 size and DJ length profiles, and Simpson's diversity index were used to evaluate the repertoires. The most abundant DNA sequence in the deep sequencing data was taken as the immunodominant clone. CDR3 amino acid sequences were checked for sharing across subjects and were also compared against the VDJdb database and published repertoires. TCRdb reworked the public reads: Q25 trimming with fastp, MiXCR clone assembly, productive beta chains retained. Every distinct CDR3 protein forms one entry, paired with its most common genes and DNA. TCRdb's processing, not the authors' own work, is the source of the V and J calls. The sample table shows 180,000 or so distinct CDR3 sequences, and 35% to 50% are seen once. The top ten clonotypes cover approximately 3% of the sample.

Germline trimming amounts to 1 base on V and 7 bases on J, with 9 as the count of junction bases outside the gene matches. CDR1 is given as LNHNV and CDR2 as YYDKDF, both from the germline V gene (reference sequence). The CDR3 measures 15 amino acids from cysteine to phenylalanine. The retained sequence is limited to the CDR3, 45 bases, with the frame set at the first base. Recombination connected TRBV15 to TRBJ2-7; TRBD2 lines up with 8 middle nucleotides. The clonotype originates from a human donor in good health. The sample consisted of sorted CD4+, CD8+, or CD8+CD57+ T cells (not recorded which) from PBMCs. The CDR3 protein: CATSRVRGGPEEQYF. In nucleotides, the sequence is TGTGCCACCAGCAGAGTACGGGGGGGCCCGGAAGAGCAGTACTTC.